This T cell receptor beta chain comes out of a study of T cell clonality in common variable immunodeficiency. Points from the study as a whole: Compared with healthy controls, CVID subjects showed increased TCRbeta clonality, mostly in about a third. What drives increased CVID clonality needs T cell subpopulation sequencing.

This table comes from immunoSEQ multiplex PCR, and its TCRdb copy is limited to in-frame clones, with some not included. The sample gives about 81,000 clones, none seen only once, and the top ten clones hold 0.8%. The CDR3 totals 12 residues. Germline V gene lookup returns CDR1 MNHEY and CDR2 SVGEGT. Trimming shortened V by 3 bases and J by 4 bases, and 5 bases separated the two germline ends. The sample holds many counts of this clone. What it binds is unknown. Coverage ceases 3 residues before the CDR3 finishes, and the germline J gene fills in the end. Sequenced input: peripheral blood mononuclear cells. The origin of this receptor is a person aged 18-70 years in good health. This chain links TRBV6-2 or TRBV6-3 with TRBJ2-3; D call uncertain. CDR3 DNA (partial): TGTGCCAGCAGTTATTATCCAGATACG. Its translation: CASSYYPDT. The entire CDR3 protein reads CASSYYPDTQYF.